This TCR beta chain was sequenced for a study of OX40 agonist ivuxolimab in advanced cancers. In its sample, this clone was seen once. Trimming took 6 bases from V and 3 from J, leaving 12 bases between them. Germline CDR1 WSHSY, CDR2 SAAADI. There are 13 residues in the CDR3. Libraries were prepared by immunoSEQ multiplex PCR; TCRdb keeps only in-frame clonotypes and omits some of them. Found here are about 52,000 clones, 85% to 95% of them singletons; the top ten hold over 20%. The sequencing here drew on CD4+ or CD8+ T cells sorted from blood, taken in a trial of the OX40 agonist ivuxolimab. The V call is TRBV10-2, the J call TRBJ2-7; weak D call: TRBD1 (5 bases). The receptor comes from an adult with an advanced solid tumor such as melanoma, head and neck, liver or kidney cancer. CDR3 region: CASSLVGVYEQYF. Here the CDR3 DNA reads TGCGCCAGCAGCCTCGTAGGGGTCTACGAGCAGTACTTC.